This T cell receptor (beta chain) was identified during a study of blood T cells in healthy people across ages. Study findings and constraints: Samples with more naive T cells showed higher observed beta diversity.

There were healthy Caucasian individuals from Russia, aged roughly 6 to 100, serving as donors. Donors gave around 9.8 milliliters of peripheral blood apiece. This clonotype was observed a few times. What it binds is not known. Sample-barcoded 5' priming and a J-beta primer mix drove a second PCR of roughly 7 to 11 cycles. From each sample, at least 3 million paired-end reads containing CDR3 were obtained. TCRdb fed the 5' RACE reads into MiXCR, producing one record per CDR3 protein. The table shows about 780,000 distinct CDR3 sequences, with less than 60% occurring only once. Germline V lookup: CDR1 SGDLS, CDR2 YYNGEE. CDR3 length equals 14 residues. Germline trimming cut 2 bases from V and 7 bases from J; bases unmatched to any gene: 7.

The clonotype originates from an older man in good health. The chain has TRBV9 and TRBJ2-3, with 7 nucleotides matching TRBD2. Material: blood. CDR3 sequence reads: CASSVSDSGYTQYF. The CDR3 DNA reads TGTGCCAGCAGCGTCTCGGATAGCGGGTATACGCAGTATTTT.